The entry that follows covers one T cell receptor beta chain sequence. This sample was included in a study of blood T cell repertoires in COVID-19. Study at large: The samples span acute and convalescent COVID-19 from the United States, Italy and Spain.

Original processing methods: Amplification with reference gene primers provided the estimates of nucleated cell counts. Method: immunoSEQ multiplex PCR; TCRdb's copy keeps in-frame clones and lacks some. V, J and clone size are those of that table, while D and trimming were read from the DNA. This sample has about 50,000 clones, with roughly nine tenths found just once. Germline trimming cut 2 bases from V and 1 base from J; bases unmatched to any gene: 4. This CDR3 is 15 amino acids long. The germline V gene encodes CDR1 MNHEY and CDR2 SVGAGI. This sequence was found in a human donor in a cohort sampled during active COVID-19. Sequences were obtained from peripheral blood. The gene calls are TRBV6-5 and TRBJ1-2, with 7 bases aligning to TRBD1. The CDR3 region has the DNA TGTGCCAGCAGTTACACGGGACAGATTAACTATGGCTACACCTTC. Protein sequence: CASSYTGQINYGYTF.